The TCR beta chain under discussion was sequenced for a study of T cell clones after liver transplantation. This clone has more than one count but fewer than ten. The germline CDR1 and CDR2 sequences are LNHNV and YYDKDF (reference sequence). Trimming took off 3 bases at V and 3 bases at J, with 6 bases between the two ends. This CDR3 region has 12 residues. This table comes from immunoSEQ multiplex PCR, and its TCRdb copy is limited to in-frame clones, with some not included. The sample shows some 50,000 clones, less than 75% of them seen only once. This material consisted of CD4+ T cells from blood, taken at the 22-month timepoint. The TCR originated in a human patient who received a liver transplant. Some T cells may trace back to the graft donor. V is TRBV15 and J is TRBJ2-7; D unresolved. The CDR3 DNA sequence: TGTGCCACCAGCAGGAGCTTCTACGAGCAGTACTTC. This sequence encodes CATSRSFYEQYF.